The 18 T cell receptor beta chains in this list originate from one sample, sequenced in a study of blood T cell repertoires in COVID-19. Libraries were prepared by immunoSEQ multiplex PCR; TCRdb keeps only in-frame clonotypes and omits some of them. This table holds approximately 140,000 clones, over 75% found once. The sample taken for sequencing was peripheral blood. All receptors derive from a human donor in a cohort sampled during active COVID-19.

The rearrangement links TRBV12-3 or TRBV12-4 to TRBJ1-5; D is undetermined. V lost 6 bases to trimming and J lost 3 bases, with 9 bases between them. The CDR3 is 13 amino acids. The CDR3 DNA reads TGTGCCAGCAGCCCTTTCCCCAATCAGCCCCAGCATTTT. It translates to CASSPFPNQPQHF.

This clone was detected a few times. This rearrangement joins TRBV5-1 to TRBJ2-2, with D possibly matching TRBD2 (6 bases). Trimming pared 1 base from V and 2 bases from J, leaving 9 bases between. The CDR3 has 15 amino acids. Looked up from germline, CDR1 is SGHRS and CDR2 is YFSETQ. The CDR3 loop reads CASSLPGTNTGELFF. The CDR3 DNA reads as TGCGCCAGCAGCTTGCCGGGGACTAACACCGGGGAGCTGTTTTTT.

The chain carries TRBV9 and TRBJ1-1; a weak D match, TRBD1 (5 bases). Trimming left V 3 bases short and J 2 bases short, with 8 bases between. The CDR3 runs 13 residues. Germline loops: CDR1 SGDLS, CDR2 YYNGEE. The CDR3 sequence is CASSATENTEAFF. The CDR3 region has the DNA TGTGCCAGCAGCGCGACAGAAAACACTGAAGCTTTCTTT.

V is TRBV6-2 or TRBV6-3 and J is TRBJ1-4; tentatively, D is TRBD1 (6 bases). The CDR3 contains 16 residues. V was cut by 4 bases and J by 1 base, with 13 bases left in between. CDR1 and CDR2 (germline): MNHEY, SVGEGT. CDR3 residues: CASSSPGRGTNEKLFF. In DNA, the CDR3 is TGTGCCAGCAGTTCCCCCGGCAGGGGAACTAATGAAAAACTGTTTTTT.

The chain couples TRBV7-8 to TRBJ2-7, with a weak D call TRBD2 (6 bases). Trimming removed 5 bases from V and 4 bases from J, with 15 bases in between. Germline V gene sequence: CDR1 SGHVS, CDR2 FQNEAQ. The CDR3 contains 14 residues. CDR3 protein: CASSVRDSDYEQYF. The CDR3 bases are TGTGCCAGCAGCGTCCGGGACTCCGATTACGAGCAGTACTTC.

As DNA, the CDR3 is TGCGCCAGCAGCTTGGCGGGCCCTAGGACTAGCGGGAGCGGGGAGCTGTTTTTT. It translates to CASSLAGPRTSGSGELFF. The rearrangement links TRBV5-1 to TRBJ2-2; 13 nucleotides line up with TRBD2. CDR3 length equals 18 residues. Germline CDR1 and CDR2: SGHRS and YFSETQ. Trimming cost V 0 bases and J 7 bases; bases outside gene matches: 9.

V and J are TRBV4-3 and TRBJ1-2; D not resolved. Germline V CDR1 and CDR2: LGHNA, YSLEER. Trimming removed 0 bases at V and 4 bases at J, with 6 bases between. This CDR3 is 13 amino acids long. The DNA for the CDR3 is TGCGCCAGCAGCCAAGATGGTAGCTATGGCTACACCTTC. This codes for CASSQDGSYGYTF.

This sequence joins TRBV28 and TRBJ2-5, with TRBD2 identical over 9 bases. Trimming removed 3 bases from V and 5 bases from J; junction bases left unmatched: 7. The CDR3 length is 15 residues. CDR1 and CDR2 from the germline V gene are MDHEN and SYDVKM. The CDR3 DNA sequence: TGTGCCAGCAGTTTGGCGGGAGGGCCGCGGGAGACCCAGTACTTC. Protein sequence: CASSLAGGPRETQYF.

The chain is built from TRBV5-1 and TRBJ1-2; D ambiguous. Trimming left V 0 bases short and J 7 bases short, with 7 bases between. There are 12 residues in the CDR3. The germline gives CDR1 SGHRS, CDR2 YFSETQ. The DNA for the CDR3 is TGCGCCAGCAGCTTGGCCCCGGGTGGCTACACCTTC. Translated, it gives CASSLAPGGYTF.

This clone was observed at least ten times. This rearrangement joins TRBV19 to TRBJ2-4; TRBD1 matches at 8 bases. Germline-derived CDR1 and CDR2 are LNHDA and SQIVND (reference sequence). V trimming: 6 bases; J trimming: 4 bases; junction bases outside the gene matches: 8. The CDR3 loop spans 15 amino acids. The CDR3 nucleotides are TGTGCCAGTAGGACAGACAGGGGAGTTAAAAACATTCAGTACTTC. Residues: CASRTDRGVKNIQYF. The variable domain in full, completed from reference TRBV19 and TRBJ2-4, reads DGGITQSPKYLFRKEGQNVTLSCEQNLNHDAMYWYRQDPGQGLRLIYYSQIVNDFQKGDIAEGYSVSREKKESFPLTVTSAQKNPTAFYLCASRTDRGVKNIQYFGAGTRLSVL.

CDR3 bases: TGTGCCAGCAGCTTAAGGGAGAACTATGGCTACACCTTC. Protein product: CASSLRENYGYTF. The V gene is TRBV7-9, the J gene TRBJ1-2; unclear D gene. Germline CDR1 SEHNR, CDR2 FQNEAQ (reference sequence). The CDR3 has 13 residues. V was clipped by 2 bases and J by 2 bases, with 6 bases between them.

The J gene is TRBJ1-6, the V gene TRBV3-1 (or the pseudogene TRBV3-2); the D gene is possibly TRBD1 (5 bases). The ends were cut back, 3 bases at V and 7 bases at J, with 10 bases in the middle. Germline V gene data show CDR1 as LGHDT and CDR2 as YNNKEL (reference sequence). The CDR3 runs to 14 residues. CDR3 coding DNA: TGTGCCAGCAGCCAGGGGCGTGGGAATTCACCCCTCCACTTT. Protein product: CASSQGRGNSPLHF.

The chain is built from TRBV5-1 and TRBJ2-5; 9 bases are a match to TRBD1. Germline CDR1 and CDR2: SGHRS and YFSETQ. Losses at the gene ends were 2 bases for V and 3 bases for J; bases not matched to a gene: 2. The CDR3 has 14 residues. The CDR3 spells CASSFRDREETQYF. The CDR3 DNA follows: TGCGCCAGCAGCTTCCGGGACAGGGAAGAGACCCAGTACTTC.

The chain employs TRBV3-1 (or the pseudogene TRBV3-2) and TRBJ2-5; TRBD1 matches 9 bases. Germline V gene data show CDR1 as LGHDT and CDR2 as YNNKEL (reference sequence). The CDR3 totals 15 residues. The V segment lost 4 bases and the J segment 5 bases; nucleotides outside the gene matches: 8. The CDR3 spells CASSRQQGAQETQYF. The CDR3 DNA reads as TGTGCCAGCAGCCGCCAACAGGGGGCGCAGGAGACCCAGTACTTC.

This clone has just one count. CDR3 sequence reads: CASSQLGAGEQNTIYF. CDR3 DNA sequence: TGTGCCAGCAGCCAACTCGGAGCAGGGGAACAGAACACCATATATTTT. The chain recombines TRBV4-2 with TRBJ1-3; D perhaps matches TRBD1 (6 bases). The CDR3 covers 16 residues. CDR1 LGHNA and CDR2 YNFKEQ come from the germline V gene. The V and J ends lost 2 bases and 7 bases respectively, with 18 bases between them.

This clone was detected only a few times. V and J are TRBV3-1 (or the pseudogene TRBV3-2) and TRBJ2-7; D is unclear. The CDR3 contains 17 residues. The germline V and J ends were trimmed by 5 bases and 9 bases, with 29 bases remaining between them. Germline lookup yields CDR1 LGHDT and CDR2 YNNKEL (reference sequence). The CDR3 nucleotides are TGTGCCAGCAGCTTACAAGACGTCCGGGTCCGTGGAATCCGGCAGTACTTC. Translation: CASSLQDVRVRGIRQYF.

V gene TRBV7-2 combines with J gene TRBJ1-2; D might be TRBD1 (6 bases). CDR3 length equals 16 residues. CDR1 and CDR2 from the germline V gene are SGHTA and FQGNSA. The V gene lost 5 bases and the J gene lost 4 bases, with 20 bases spanning the gap. The CDR3 nucleotides are TGTGCCAGCAGCACAAGGACACCTCGAGGGGGCTATGGCTACACCTTC. It is translated as CASSTRTPRGGYGYTF. Variable domain in full (rest from reference TRBV7-2 and TRBJ1-2): GAGVSQSPSNKVTEKGKDVELRCDPISGHTALYWYRQSLGQGLEFLIYFQGNSAPDKSGLPSDRFSAERTGGSVSTLTIQRTQQEDSAVYLCASSTRTPRGGYGYTFGSGTRLTVV.

DNA for the CDR3: TGTGCCAGCAGCGGGACTTGGAACTATGGCTACACCTTC. It yields the protein CASSGTWNYGYTF. This chain uses TRBV9 with TRBJ1-2; D is uncertain. Trimming removed 3 bases from V and 2 bases from J, with 8 bases in between. The germline V gene has CDR1 SGDLS and CDR2 YYNGEE. The CDR3 totals 13 residues.